This T cell receptor (beta chain) was sequenced for a study of blood T cell repertoires in COVID-19. Study information: Donors of Cohort 3 who recovered were those that had two negative PCRs, clearance, or symptom resolution. The United States, Italy and Spain were the sources of the acute and convalescent COVID-19 samples.

In the authors' methods: How many nucleated cells were present was estimated from reference gene primer amplification. Here immunoSEQ multiplex PCR was the method, and the copy in TCRdb shows in-frame clones only, minus some. The DNA was the basis for D and trimming; V, J and clone size are from that table. Seen here are around 190,000 clones, about 85% observed once, and the top ten hold 20% to 25%. A single count supports this clone. Trimming shortened V by 1 base and J by 1 base, and 8 bases separated the two germline ends. This CDR3 is 15 amino acids long. The germline V gene encodes CDR1 SGHRS and CDR2 YFSETQ. Self-reported history from a screening survey and questionnaire set each donor's cohort.

The gene calls are TRBV5-1 and TRBJ2-2, with D possibly TRBD1 on 6 matching bases. The sequence was obtained from a woman in her thirties or forties in a cohort exposed to, infected with or recovered from COVID-19 (not recorded which). Material: PBMCs or T cells enriched from blood (not recorded which). Here the CDR3 DNA reads TGCGCCAGCAGCTTGCTACAGGGGAACACCGGGGAGCTGTTTTTT. Its protein is CASSLLQGNTGELFF.